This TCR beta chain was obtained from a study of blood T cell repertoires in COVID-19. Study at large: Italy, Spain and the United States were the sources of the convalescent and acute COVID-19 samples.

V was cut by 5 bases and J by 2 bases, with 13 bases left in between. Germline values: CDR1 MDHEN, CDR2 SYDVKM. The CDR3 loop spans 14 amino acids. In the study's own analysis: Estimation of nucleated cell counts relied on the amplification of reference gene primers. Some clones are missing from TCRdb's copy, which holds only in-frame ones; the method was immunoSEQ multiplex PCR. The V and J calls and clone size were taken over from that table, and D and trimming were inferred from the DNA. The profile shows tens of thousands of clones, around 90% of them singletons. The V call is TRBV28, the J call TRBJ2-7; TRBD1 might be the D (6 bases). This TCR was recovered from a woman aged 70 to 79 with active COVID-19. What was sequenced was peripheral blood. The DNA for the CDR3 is TGTGCCAGCAGTACACCCGGACAGCCCTACGAGCAGTACTTC. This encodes CASSTPGQPYEQYF.